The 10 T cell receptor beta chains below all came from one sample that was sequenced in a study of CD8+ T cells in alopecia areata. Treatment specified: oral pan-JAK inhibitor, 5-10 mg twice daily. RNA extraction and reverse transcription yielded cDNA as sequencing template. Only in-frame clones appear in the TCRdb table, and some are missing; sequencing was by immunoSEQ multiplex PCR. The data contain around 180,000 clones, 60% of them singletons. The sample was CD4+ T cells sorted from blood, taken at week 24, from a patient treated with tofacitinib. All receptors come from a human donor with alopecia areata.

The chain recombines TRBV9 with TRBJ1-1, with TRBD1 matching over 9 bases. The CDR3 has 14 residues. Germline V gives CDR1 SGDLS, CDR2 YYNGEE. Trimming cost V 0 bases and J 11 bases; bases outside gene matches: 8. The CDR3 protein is CASSVVGDRVSAFF. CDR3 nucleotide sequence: TGTGCCAGCAGCGTAGTTGGGGACAGGGTGAGTGCTTTCTTT.

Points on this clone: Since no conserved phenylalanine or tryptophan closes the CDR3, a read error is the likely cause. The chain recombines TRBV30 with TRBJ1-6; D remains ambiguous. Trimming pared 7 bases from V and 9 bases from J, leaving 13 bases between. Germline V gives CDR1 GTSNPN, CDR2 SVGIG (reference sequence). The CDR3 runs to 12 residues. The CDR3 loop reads CASNSMLSPLHL. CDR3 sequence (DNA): TGTGCCTCCAACTCCATGCTTTCACCCCTCCACCTT.

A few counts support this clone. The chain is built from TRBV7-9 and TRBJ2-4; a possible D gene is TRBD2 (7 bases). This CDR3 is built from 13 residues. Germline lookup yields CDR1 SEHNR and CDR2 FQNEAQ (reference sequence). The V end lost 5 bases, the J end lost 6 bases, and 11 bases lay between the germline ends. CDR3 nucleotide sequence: TGTGCCAGCAGCCCCGCGGGGGCAAACATTCAGTACTTC. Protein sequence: CASSPAGANIQYF.

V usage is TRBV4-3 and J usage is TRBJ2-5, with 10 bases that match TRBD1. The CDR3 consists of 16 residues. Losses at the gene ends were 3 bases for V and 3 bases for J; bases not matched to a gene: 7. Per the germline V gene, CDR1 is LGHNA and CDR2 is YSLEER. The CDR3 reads CASSQGTGTGEETQYF. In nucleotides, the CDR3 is TGCGCCAGCAGCCAGGGGACAGGGACAGGGGAAGAGACCCAGTACTTC.

CDR3 loop: CSAKTATFYGYTF. The CDR3 DNA reads as TGCAGCGCCAAGACAGCCACCTTCTATGGCTACACCTTC. The chain links TRBV29-1 to TRBJ1-2; tentative D call: TRBD1 (5 bases). Germline assignment: CDR1 SQVTM and CDR2 ANQGSEA. The V end was cut by 7 bases, the J end by 4 bases, with 16 bases between. There are 13 residues in the CDR3.

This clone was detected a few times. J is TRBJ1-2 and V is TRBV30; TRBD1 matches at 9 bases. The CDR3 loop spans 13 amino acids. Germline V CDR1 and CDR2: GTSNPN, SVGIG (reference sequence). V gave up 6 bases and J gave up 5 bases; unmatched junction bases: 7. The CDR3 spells CACAPGQGYGYTF. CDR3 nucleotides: TGTGCCTGTGCGCCGGGACAGGGATATGGCTACACCTTC.

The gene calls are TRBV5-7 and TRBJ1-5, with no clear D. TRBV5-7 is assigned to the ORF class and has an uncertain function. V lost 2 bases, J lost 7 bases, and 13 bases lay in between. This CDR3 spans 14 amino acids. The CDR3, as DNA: TGTGCCAGCAGCTTACGGGGATGGAAGCAGCCCCAGCATTTT. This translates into CASSLRGWKQPQHF.

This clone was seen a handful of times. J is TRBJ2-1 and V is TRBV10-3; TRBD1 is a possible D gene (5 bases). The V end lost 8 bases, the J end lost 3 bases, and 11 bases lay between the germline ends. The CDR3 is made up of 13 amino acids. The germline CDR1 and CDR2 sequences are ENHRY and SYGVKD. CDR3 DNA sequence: TGTGCCATCGGCCAGGGCGACTACAATGAGCAGTTCTTC. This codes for CAIGQGDYNEQFF.

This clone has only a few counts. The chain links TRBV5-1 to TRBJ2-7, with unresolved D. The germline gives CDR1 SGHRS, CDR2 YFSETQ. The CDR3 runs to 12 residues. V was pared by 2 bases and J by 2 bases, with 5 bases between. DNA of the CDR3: TGCGCCAGCAGCTTCGACACCTACGAGCAGTACTTC. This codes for CASSFDTYEQYF.

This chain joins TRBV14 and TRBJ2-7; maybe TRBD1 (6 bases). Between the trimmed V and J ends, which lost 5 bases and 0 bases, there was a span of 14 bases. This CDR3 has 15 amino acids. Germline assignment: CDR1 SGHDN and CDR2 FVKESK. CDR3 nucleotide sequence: TGTGCCAGCAGCTCAATTTTACAGGGCTCCTACGAGCAGTACTTC. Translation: CASSSILQGSYEQYF.